Listed below are T cell receptor beta chains from one sample, sequenced in a study of technical replicates of blood from several donors. Only in-frame clones appear in the TCRdb table, and some are missing; sequencing was by immunoSEQ multiplex PCR. The sample consists of about 87,000 clones, approximately 95% of them appearing once. Sample: T cells isolated from PBMCs. These receptors were collected from a human donor in good health. The CDR3 runs from the conserved cysteine through the conserved F or W. Each record gives: CDR3 DNA, CDR3 protein, D gene, V gene, clone size, J gene. D genes are given only for firm matches. Rows may omit the clone size; those that give it use once, few, many or a size class.

TGTGCCAGCACCCAGGGGGCGCAGGCTTTCTTT	CASTQGAQAFF	TRBD1	TRBV6-5	.	TRBJ1-1
TGTGCCACGCGGGCATGGGGCTTATCAGGGGAACTACCCCAGCATTTT	CATRAWGLSGELPQHF	.	TRBV19	once	TRBJ1-5
TGTGCCAGCAGCCCCGGGACTAGCCGTACCTACGAGCAGTACTTC	CASSPGTSRTYEQYF	TRBD2	TRBV7-9	.	TRBJ2-7
TGCGCCAGCAGCCCCAAGACAGGGGAAGTCTACGAGCAGTACTTC	CASSPKTGEVYEQYF	TRBD1	TRBV10-1	.	TRBJ2-7
TGTGCCAGCAGTTCCTTGGGACAGGGTGATCAGCCCCAGCATTTT	CASSSLGQGDQPQHF	TRBD1	TRBV6-6	.	TRBJ1-5
TGTGCCAGTGCGGACAGGGCCCATGAGCAGTTCTTC	CASADRAHEQFF	TRBD1	TRBV6-5	.	TRBJ2-1
TGTGCCAGCAGTTCATGGACTAGCGGGGATGAGCAGTTCTTC	CASSSWTSGDEQFF	TRBD2	TRBV27	.	TRBJ2-1
TGTGCCAGCAGCTTTAGTTACACTGAAGCTTTCTTT	CASSFSYTEAFF	.	TRBV7-9	.	TRBJ1-1
TGCGCCAGCAGCCCCCAGACAGGGATCTCCTACGAGCAGTACTTC	CASSPQTGISYEQYF	TRBD1	TRBV4-3	.	TRBJ2-7
TGCGCCAGCAGCCAAGACGGGAGGATTTCTGGGCAGTTCTTC	CASSQDGRISGQFF	TRBD2	TRBV4-3	.	TRBJ2-1
TGTGCCAGCAGCGTCGGGGTAGGCTACGAGCAGTACTTC	CASSVGVGYEQYF	.	TRBV9	.	TRBJ2-7
TGCAGCGATGGAACCGTCTGGAGCATGGCCTACGAGCAGTACTTC	CSDGTVWSMAYEQYF	.	TRBV29-1	.	TRBJ2-7
TGCGCCAGCTCAACTGGGGACAGGGTTTACAATGAGCAGTTCTTC	CASSTGDRVYNEQFF	TRBD1	TRBV5-1	.	TRBJ2-1
TGTGCCAGCAGTACTGGTAACTATGGCTACACCTTC	CASSTGNYGYTF	.	TRBV28	.	TRBJ1-2
TGTGCCAGCAGTTCGTCAGGACAGCCGGTCTATGGCTACACCTTC	CASSSSGQPVYGYTF	.	TRBV27	.	TRBJ1-2
TGTGCCAGCAGCGGCAGGGTCAACTATGGCTACACCTTC	CASSGRVNYGYTF	.	TRBV5-6	.	TRBJ1-2
TGTGCCAGCAGCTTAATTAGGGACAGGGAGTCTTTCTTT	CASSLIRDRESFF	TRBD1	TRBV11-3	.	TRBJ1-1